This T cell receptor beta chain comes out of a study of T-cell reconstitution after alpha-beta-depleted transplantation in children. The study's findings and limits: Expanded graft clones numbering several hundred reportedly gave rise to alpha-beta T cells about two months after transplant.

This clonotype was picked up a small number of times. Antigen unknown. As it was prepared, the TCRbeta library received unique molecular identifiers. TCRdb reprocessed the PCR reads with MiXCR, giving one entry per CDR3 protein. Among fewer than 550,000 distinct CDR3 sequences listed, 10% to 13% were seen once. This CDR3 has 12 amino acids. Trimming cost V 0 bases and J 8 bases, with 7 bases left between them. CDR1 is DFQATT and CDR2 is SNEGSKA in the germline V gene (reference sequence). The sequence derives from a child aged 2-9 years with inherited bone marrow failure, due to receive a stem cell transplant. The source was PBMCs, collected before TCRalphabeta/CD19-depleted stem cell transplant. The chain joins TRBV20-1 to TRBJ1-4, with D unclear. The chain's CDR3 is CSARDLLEKLFF. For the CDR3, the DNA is TGCAGTGCTAGAGATTTACTAGAAAAACTGTTTTTT.